This is a list of T cell receptor beta chains from one sample in a study of cytotoxic CD8 clonotypes in ibrutinib-treated CLL. Data came from immunoSEQ multiplex PCR; TCRdb stores just in-frame clones and leaves some out. The sample gives a few hundred thousand clones, 67% of which show up once; roughly 6.3% is in the top ten. The sequenced sample was PBMCs, obtained after 36 months of ibrutinib treatment. All receptors derive from a human donor with chronic lymphocytic leukemia. CDR3s include the opening cysteine and the closing phenylalanine or tryptophan. The D gene is left open where the match is weak. Expanded clones get a size class; other rows say once, few or many, or leave the size out.

v_gene: TRBV5-6; d_gene: NA; abundance: NA; j_gene: TRBJ2-7; CDR3aa: CASSLGKTVLEQYF; CDR3nt: TGTGCCAGCAGCTTGGGTAAGACAGTTCTCGAGCAGTACTTC
v_gene: TRBV27; d_gene: NA; abundance: NA; j_gene: TRBJ1-4; CDR3aa: CASRNGGLGEKLFF; CDR3nt: TGTGCCAGCAGAAACGGGGGGTTGGGGGAAAAACTGTTTTTT
v_gene: TRBV6-6; d_gene: NA; abundance: few; j_gene: TRBJ2-7; CDR3aa: CASSSPYEQYF; CDR3nt: TGTGCCAGCAGTAGCCCTTACGAGCAGTACTTC
v_gene: TRBV6-1; d_gene: NA; abundance: NA; j_gene: TRBJ1-2; CDR3aa: CASMPGLYGYTF; CDR3nt: TGTGCCAGCATGCCAGGCCTTTACGGCTACACCTTC
v_gene: TRBV19; d_gene: TRBD1; abundance: NA; j_gene: TRBJ1-1; CDR3aa: CASSNPGQGYAEAFF; CDR3nt: TGTGCCAGTAGTAACCCGGGACAGGGATACGCTGAAGCTTTCTTT
v_gene: TRBV11-2; d_gene: NA; abundance: few; j_gene: TRBJ2-7; CDR3aa: CASSSAANYEQYF; CDR3nt: TGTGCCAGCAGCTCTGCGGCGAACTACGAGCAGTACTTC
v_gene: TRBV29-1; d_gene: NA; abundance: NA; j_gene: TRBJ1-4; CDR3aa: CSVRATTNEKLFF; CDR3nt: TGCAGCGTTCGTGCAACCACTAATGAAAAACTGTTTTTT
v_gene: TRBV7-9; d_gene: TRBD1; abundance: NA; j_gene: TRBJ2-7; CDR3aa: CASSQTGYEQYF; CDR3nt: TGTGCCAGCAGCCAGACAGGGTACGAGCAGTACTTC
v_gene: TRBV7-8; d_gene: TRBD1; abundance: NA; j_gene: TRBJ1-1; CDR3aa: CASSDRGGTEAFF; CDR3nt: TGTGCCAGCAGCGACAGGGGGGGCACTGAAGCTTTCTTT
v_gene: TRBV15; d_gene: NA; abundance: NA; j_gene: TRBJ2-7; CDR3aa: CATSRGAPTPYEQYF; CDR3nt: TGTGCCACCAGCAGAGGGGCACCCACCCCCTACGAGCAGTACTTC
v_gene: TRBV27; d_gene: TRBD1; abundance: NA; j_gene: TRBJ1-2; CDR3aa: CASSLFPEGALEDYTF; CDR3nt: TGTGCCAGCAGTTTATTCCCCGAGGGGGCACTCGAAGACTACACCTTC
v_gene: TRBV27; d_gene: TRBD2; abundance: NA; j_gene: TRBJ2-7; CDR3aa: CASSHTLAGGDYEQYF; CDR3nt: TGTGCCAGCAGTCACACCTTAGCGGGAGGGGACTACGAGCAGTACTTC
v_gene: TRBV11-3; d_gene: TRBD2; abundance: NA; j_gene: TRBJ2-7; CDR3aa: CASSTLAGDHMDHYEQYF; CDR3nt: TGTGCCAGCAGCACACTAGCGGGAGACCACATGGACCACTACGAGCAGTACTTC
v_gene: TRBV29-1; d_gene: NA; abundance: NA; j_gene: TRBJ2-5; CDR3aa: CSVPRGKETQYF; CDR3nt: TGCAGCGTACCTCGGGGGAAAGAGACCCAGTACTTC
v_gene: TRBV28; d_gene: NA; abundance: NA; j_gene: TRBJ2-5; CDR3aa: CASSLSRVGQETQYF; CDR3nt: TGTGCCAGCAGTCTTAGTAGGGTGGGGCAGGAGACCCAGTACTTC
v_gene: TRBV28; d_gene: TRBD1; abundance: NA; j_gene: TRBJ2-1; CDR3aa: CASSPGQGHEQFF; CDR3nt: TGTGCCAGCAGCCCGGGACAGGGACATGAGCAGTTCTTC
v_gene: TRBV21-1; d_gene: NA; abundance: NA; j_gene: TRBJ2-5; CDR3aa: CASSNGRGGTQYF; CDR3nt: TGTGCCAGCAGCAATGGGCGGGGTGGGACCCAGTACTTC
v_gene: TRBV11-2; d_gene: NA; abundance: NA; j_gene: TRBJ1-1; CDR3aa: CASSRTTGTEAFF; CDR3nt: TGTGCCAGCAGTAGAACCACCGGCACTGAAGCTTTCTTT
v_gene: TRBV6-5; d_gene: TRBD1; abundance: NA; j_gene: TRBJ1-5; CDR3aa: CASRSGQGGNQPQHF; CDR3nt: TGTGCCAGCAGATCCGGACAGGGAGGCAATCAGCCCCAGCATTTT
v_gene: TRBV27; d_gene: NA; abundance: few; j_gene: TRBJ1-5; CDR3aa: CASSSRRGSGGVNQPQHF; CDR3nt: TGTGCCAGCAGTTCCCGTCGGGGATCGGGTGGCGTCAATCAGCCCCAGCATTTT
v_gene: TRBV29-1; d_gene: NA; abundance: NA; j_gene: TRBJ1-5; CDR3aa: CSVAEGNQPQHF; CDR3nt: TGCAGCGTTGCTGAGGGCAATCAGCCCCAGCATTTT
v_gene: TRBV11-2; d_gene: NA; abundance: NA; j_gene: TRBJ2-7; CDR3aa: CASSPPDRGTSHEQYF; CDR3nt: TGTGCCAGCAGCCCCCCAGACAGGGGGACTAGCCACGAGCAGTACTTC
v_gene: TRBV9; d_gene: TRBD1; abundance: NA; j_gene: TRBJ2-5; CDR3aa: CASSKGAMVVEETQYF; CDR3nt: TGTGCCAGCAGCAAGGGGGCGATGGTAGTAGAAGAGACCCAGTACTTC
v_gene: TRBV6-5; d_gene: NA; abundance: few; j_gene: TRBJ1-1; CDR3aa: CASRFRGGTDTEAFF; CDR3nt: TGTGCCAGCAGATTTCGAGGGGGTACGGACACTGAAGCTTTCTTT
v_gene: TRBV5-1; d_gene: TRBD1; abundance: NA; j_gene: TRBJ2-3; CDR3aa: CASSLSGTGTDTQYF; CDR3nt: TGCGCCAGCAGCTTGTCGGGGACAGGGACAGATACGCAGTATTTT
v_gene: TRBV4-1; d_gene: TRBD2; abundance: NA; j_gene: TRBJ2-7; CDR3aa: CASSQGVGLAGEYEQYF; CDR3nt: TGCGCCAGCAGCCAGGGGGTGGGACTAGCGGGAGAGTACGAGCAGTACTTC
v_gene: TRBV7-2; d_gene: TRBD1; abundance: once; j_gene: TRBJ2-5; CDR3aa: CASSLASAGQGQETQYF; CDR3nt: TGTGCCAGCAGCTTAGCCAGTGCGGGACAGGGCCAAGAGACCCAGTACTTC
v_gene: TRBV7-2; d_gene: NA; abundance: NA; j_gene: TRBJ2-5; CDR3aa: CASSLRRYQETQYF; CDR3nt: TGTGCCAGCAGCTTAAGGCGTTACCAAGAGACCCAGTACTTC
v_gene: TRBV6-5; d_gene: NA; abundance: NA; j_gene: TRBJ2-5; CDR3aa: CASSLGETQYF; CDR3nt: TGTGCCAGCAGTTTGGGCGAGACCCAGTACTTC
v_gene: TRBV20-1; d_gene: NA; abundance: few; j_gene: TRBJ2-1; CDR3aa: CSATVAEQFF; CDR3nt: TGCAGTGCTACGGTAGCTGAGCAGTTCTTC
v_gene: TRBV20-1; d_gene: NA; abundance: few; j_gene: TRBJ1-1; CDR3aa: CSAHRNTEAFF; CDR3nt: TGCAGTGCTCACAGGAACACTGAAGCTTTCTTT
v_gene: TRBV7-9; d_gene: NA; abundance: NA; j_gene: TRBJ2-7; CDR3aa: CASSLAGLREQYF; CDR3nt: TGTGCCAGCAGCTTAGCAGGCTTGAGGGAGCAGTACTTC
v_gene: TRBV4-1; d_gene: NA; abundance: NA; j_gene: TRBJ1-4; CDR3aa: CASSQDTRVGLTNEKLFF; CDR3nt: TGCGCCAGCAGCCAAGATACGAGGGTCGGGTTGACTAATGAAAAACTGTTTTTT
v_gene: TRBV5-1; d_gene: NA; abundance: NA; j_gene: TRBJ2-3; CDR3aa: CASSLEQGQDTQYF; CDR3nt: TGCGCCAGCAGCTTGGAGCAGGGTCAAGATACGCAGTATTTT
v_gene: TRBV5-4; d_gene: TRBD1; abundance: few; j_gene: TRBJ2-7; CDR3aa: CAISDREGEQYF; CDR3nt: TGTGCCATCTCGGACAGGGAAGGGGAGCAGTACTTC
v_gene: TRBV7-3; d_gene: TRBD2; abundance: many; j_gene: TRBJ2-2; CDR3aa: CASSLTPLLAGTGELFF; CDR3nt: TGTGCCAGCAGCTTAACCCCGCTACTAGCGGGGACCGGGGAGCTGTTTTTT
v_gene: TRBV19; d_gene: NA; abundance: few; j_gene: TRBJ2-2; CDR3aa: CASSTLPRGLDRALELFF; CDR3nt: TGTGCCAGTAGTACCCTTCCCAGGGGCCTTGATCGGGCTCTGGAGCTGTTTTTT
v_gene: TRBV5-1; d_gene: NA; abundance: NA; j_gene: TRBJ2-2; CDR3aa: CASSLPPQVRNTGELFF; CDR3nt: TGCGCCAGCAGCTTGCCACCTCAAGTCAGGAACACCGGGGAGCTGTTTTTT
v_gene: TRBV23-1; d_gene: NA; abundance: few; j_gene: TRBJ2-7; CDR3aa: CASSQSGGLACSYEQYF; CDR3nt: TGCGCCAGCAGTCAATCCGGTGGGCTAGCCTGCTCCTACGAGCAGTACTTC
v_gene: TRBV29-1; d_gene: TRBD1; abundance: NA; j_gene: TRBJ1-2; CDR3aa: CSVGTGENYGYTF; CDR3nt: TGCAGCGTCGGGACAGGGGAAAACTATGGCTACACCTTC
v_gene: TRBV4-1; d_gene: TRBD1; abundance: NA; j_gene: TRBJ2-7; CDR3aa: CASSLEPGQGYEQYF; CDR3nt: TGCGCCAGCAGCTTAGAGCCGGGACAGGGCTACGAGCAGTACTTC
v_gene: TRBV5-1; d_gene: TRBD1; abundance: NA; j_gene: TRBJ1-2; CDR3aa: CASSLDYWARGTRGYTF; CDR3nt: TGCGCCAGCAGCTTGGACTATTGGGCCAGGGGGACGCGTGGCTACACCTTC
v_gene: TRBV7-9; d_gene: TRBD1; abundance: NA; j_gene: TRBJ1-2; CDR3aa: CASSLAADRGKGYTF; CDR3nt: TGTGCCAGCAGCTTAGCTGCGGACAGGGGCAAGGGCTACACCTTC
v_gene: TRBV28; d_gene: NA; abundance: once; j_gene: TRBJ2-3; CDR3aa: CASNPRVGALDTQYF; CDR3nt: TGTGCCAGCAACCCCCGGGTGGGGGCGCTTGATACGCAGTATTTT
v_gene: TRBV6-6; d_gene: NA; abundance: NA; j_gene: TRBJ2-4; CDR3aa: CASSYSGLAKNIQYF; CDR3nt: TGTGCCAGCAGTTACTCGGGTCTAGCCAAAAACATTCAGTACTTC